Presented here are 7 T cell receptor beta chains from one specimen sequenced in a study of T cell changes during pregnancy in multiple sclerosis (dated by TCRdb to about 2019). Receptors were amplified or captured by the immunoSEQ multiplex PCR assay. TCRdb stores this immuneACCESS table with in-frame sequences only. Part of the clones is absent; in the studies checked, under half of the shortfall reflects unresolved V genes, and no reason is known for the rest. Recorded for this sample are 40,000 to 50,000 clones; nearly 90% of them occurred a single time. The top ten clonotypes cover about 0.61% of the sample. The sequencing used CD4+ T cells from peripheral blood mononuclear cells, collected in the first trimester of pregnancy. The origin of the receptors is a female donor with multiple sclerosis, enrolled in a pregnancy study.

The V call is TRBV7-3, the J call TRBJ2-1; 7 bases line up with TRBD2. CDR1 SGHTA and CDR2 FQGTGA come from the germline V gene. The CDR3 runs 15 residues. With 1 base clipped from V and 0 bases from J, the junction kept 0 bases outside the gene matches. The CDR3: CASSLRTSSYNEQFF. The CDR3 region has the DNA TGTGCCAGCAGCTTAAGGACTAGCTCCTACAATGAGCAGTTCTTC.

The chain recombines TRBV28 with TRBJ2-7, with TRBD1 matching over 10 bases. V lost 8 bases, J lost 2 bases, and 6 bases stayed unmatched. CDR1 and CDR2 (germline): MDHEN, SYDVKM. There are 14 residues in the CDR3. CDR3 DNA: TGTGCCAGCCGGAAAGGGACAGGGGCCTACGAGCAGTACTTC. It is translated as CASRKGTGAYEQYF.

The rearrangement links TRBV11-1 to TRBJ1-1, with D unresolved. This CDR3 has 14 residues. V lost 0 bases and J 4 bases, leaving 9 bases between the germline ends. Germline V gene sequence: CDR1 SGHAT, CDR2 FQDESV (reference sequence). The CDR3: CASSLANPGTEAFF. The CDR3 DNA is TGTGCCAGCAGCTTAGCAAACCCGGGCACTGAAGCTTTCTTT.

J is TRBJ2-3 and V is TRBV28; 9 bases agree with TRBD2. Germline loops: CDR1 MDHEN, CDR2 SYDVKM. The CDR3 contains 19 residues. The junction had 16 bases not matched to a gene; V was cut back by 2 bases and J by 4 bases. CDR3 amino acids: CASSLGHRPGLASPDTQYF. For the CDR3, the DNA is TGTGCCAGCAGTTTAGGTCATAGACCGGGACTAGCTTCCCCAGATACGCAGTATTTT.

This chain connects TRBV6-5 to TRBJ2-1; 7 bases agree with TRBD1. J was trimmed by 4 bases and V by 0 bases; bases with no gene match: 3. CDR3 length: 15 residues. In germline, CDR1 is MNHEY, CDR2 SVGAGI. The CDR3 reads CASSYSGQNYNEQFF. As DNA, the CDR3 is TGTGCCAGCAGTTACTCGGGACAGAATTACAATGAGCAGTTCTTC.

V is TRBV29-1 and J is TRBJ2-7; D is undetermined. This CDR3 region has 16 residues. CDR1 and CDR2 (germline): SQVTM, ANQGSEA. V lost 6 bases and J 1 base, leaving 22 bases between the germline ends. The CDR3: CSVVDFWRPGSYEQYF. In DNA form, the CDR3 reads TGCAGCGTAGTAGACTTCTGGCGTCCGGGTTCCTACGAGCAGTACTTC.

There are a few counts of this clone. The chain has TRBV6-5 and TRBJ2-7; tentative D call: TRBD1 (6 bases). Germline V lookup: CDR1 MNHEY, CDR2 SVGAGI. Trimming cost V 6 bases and J 11 bases, with 14 bases left between them. The CDR3 runs to 11 residues. The CDR3 loop reads CASSQGGVEYF. In DNA, the CDR3 is TGTGCCAGCAGCCAAGGGGGAGTAGAGTACTTC.